This entry is about one TCR beta chain. This sample was taken from a study of blood T cell repertoires in COVID-19. About the research overall: Material from acute and convalescent COVID-19 was sourced from the United States, Italy and Spain.

The assay was immunoSEQ multiplex PCR, and TCRdb's table has in-frame clones only and misses some. Of roughly 330,000 clones listed, roughly 82% were seen once; the top ten hold under 2%. Germline CDR1 and CDR2: LGHNA and YNFKEQ. This CDR3 contains 16 residues. J was trimmed by 7 bases and V by 1 base; bases with no gene match: 8. Sequencing was performed on peripheral blood. This chain joins TRBV4-2 and TRBJ2-1, with 9 bases lining up with TRBD1. The source is a woman aged 45-65 years with acute or convalescent COVID-19. As DNA, the CDR3 is TGTGCCAGCAGCCAAGTTACGGGACAGGGTCAGAATGAGCAGTTCTTC. This encodes CASSQVTGQGQNEQFF.